The rows below give T cell receptor beta chains drawn from one sample of a study of blood T cell repertoires in COVID-19. Sequencing was performed with immunoSEQ multiplex PCR; in TCRdb, only in-frame clones are kept and a portion is missing. The table lists about 210,000 clones, 75% to 90% of them singletons. Sequenced sample: peripheral blood. These receptor sequences come from a woman aged 70-85 years with COVID-19, enrolled during active disease. Both conserved end residues are part of each CDR3. The order of the fields is CDR3 protein, V gene, J gene.

CDR3aa: CASSGDTGGGNSPLHF
v_gene: TRBV5-1
j_gene: TRBJ1-6

CDR3aa: CAISPQGSAGYTF
v_gene: TRBV10-3
j_gene: TRBJ1-2

CDR3aa: CASSLGGAKHQPQHF
v_gene: TRBV7-7
j_gene: TRBJ1-5

CDR3aa: CASSLKVGTANYGYTF
v_gene: TRBV7-9
j_gene: TRBJ1-2

CDR3aa: CASSRGQETQYF
v_gene: TRBV2
j_gene: TRBJ2-5

CDR3aa: CASSFLGPTDTQYF
v_gene: TRBV7-2
j_gene: TRBJ2-3

CDR3aa: CAWRDDSLNEKLFF
v_gene: TRBV30
j_gene: TRBJ1-4

CDR3aa: CASSLGLVTDTQYF
v_gene: TRBV21-1
j_gene: TRBJ2-3

CDR3aa: CASSDPGQANYGYTF
v_gene: TRBV6-2/TRBV6-3
j_gene: TRBJ1-2

CDR3aa: CAGRRGPGYGYTF
v_gene: TRBV28
j_gene: TRBJ1-2